What follows are 27 T cell receptor beta chains derived from one specimen sequenced in a study of cytotoxic CD8 clonotypes in ibrutinib-treated CLL. Produced via immunoSEQ multiplex PCR; TCRdb's table is partial and in-frame only. The data show about 130,000 clones, around 76% seen once. The material was PBMCs, obtained after 24 months of ibrutinib treatment. The receptors stem from a human donor with chronic lymphocytic leukemia.

The chain uses TRBV11-2 and TRBJ1-1; D uncertain. Germline V lookup: CDR1 SGHAT, CDR2 FQNNGV. V was cut by 5 bases and J by 3 bases, with 4 bases left in between. The CDR3 has 11 residues. CDR3 DNA sequence: TGTGCCAGCAGCACGTACACTGAAGCTTTCTTT. It specifies CASSTYTEAFF.

J is TRBJ2-2 and V is TRBV14, with TRBD2 matching 14 bases. Germline V gene lookup returns CDR1 SGHDN and CDR2 FVKESK. V gave up 4 bases and J gave up 7 bases; unmatched junction bases: 5. The CDR3 contains 16 residues. The CDR3 DNA follows: TGTGCCAGCAGCCGACTAGCGGGAGGGCTTGGCGGGGAGCTGTTTTTT. Its protein product is CASSRLAGGLGGELFF.

This clone was counted ten times or more. The J gene is TRBJ1-2, the V gene TRBV5-1; TRBD1 is a possible D gene (6 bases). Germline V gene lookup returns CDR1 SGHRS and CDR2 YFSETQ. Trimming left V 0 bases short and J 3 bases short, with 15 bases between. CDR3 length: 16 residues. CDR3 sequence (DNA): TGCGCCAGCAGCTTGGGCAGGGGCCCCTTGGACTATGGCTACACCTTC. Amino acids: CASSLGRGPLDYGYTF.

This clone was counted a single time. V is TRBV18 and J is TRBJ1-2; no reliable D call. From germline, CDR1 is KGHSH and CDR2 LQKENI. The CDR3 is 14 residues long. V lost 3 bases and J lost 8, with 16 bases in between. The CDR3 DNA reads as TGTGCCAGCTCACCGTCCGGGAAAACACGGGGCTACACCTTC. It specifies CASSPSGKTRGYTF. Supplemented by reference TRBV18 and TRBJ1-2, the full variable domain reads NAGVMQNPRHLVRRRGQEARLRCSPMKGHSHVYWYRQLPEEGLKFMVYLQKENIIDESGMPKERFSAEFPKEGPSILRIQQVVRGDSAAYFCASSPSGKTRGYTFGSGTRLTVV.

The chain has TRBV11-2 and TRBJ1-2; 7 nucleotides line up with TRBD1. The CDR3 contains 14 residues. The V and J ends lost 5 bases and 8 bases, in that order; junction bases with no gene match: 11. Germline values: CDR1 SGHAT, CDR2 FQNNGV. Here the CDR3 reads CASSPGQPVGGYTF. DNA for the CDR3: TGTGCCAGCAGCCCGGGACAGCCTGTGGGGGGCTACACCTTC.

The gene calls are TRBV19 and TRBJ1-1, with 7 bases that match TRBD1. This CDR3 spans 15 amino acids. The germline V gene has CDR1 LNHDA and CDR2 SQIVND (reference sequence). After removal of 5 bases from V and 2 bases from J, the junction contained 8 bases not matched to a gene. This CDR3 reads CASSHTTGRNTEAFF. DNA for the CDR3: TGTGCCAGTAGTCATACGACAGGGAGAAACACTGAAGCTTTCTTT.

The rearrangement uses TRBV18 and TRBJ2-3; possibly TRBD2 for D (6 bases). The germline CDR1 and CDR2 sequences are KGHSH and LQKENI. The CDR3 is made up of 13 amino acids. Trimming left V 3 bases short and J 5 bases short, with 9 bases between. CDR3: CASSPTGVDTQYF. CDR3 coding DNA: TGTGCCAGCTCACCCACGGGGGTAGATACGCAGTATTTT.

V gene TRBV19 combines with J gene TRBJ2-2; 13 bases fit TRBD2. From germline, CDR1 is LNHDA and CDR2 SQIVND (reference sequence). This CDR3 comprises 16 residues. V dropped 6 bases and J dropped 3; count of bases not matched to a gene: 4. The CDR3 is CASSQLAGGYTGELFF. Here the CDR3 DNA reads TGTGCCAGTAGCCAACTAGCGGGAGGGTACACCGGGGAGCTGTTTTTT.

About this clone itself: Distinct nucleotide sequences in the sample also encode this CDR3. The chain couples TRBV19 to TRBJ1-3; D not certain. Looked up from germline, CDR1 is LNHDA and CDR2 is SQIVND (reference sequence). The CDR3 spans 12 residues. Between the trimmed V and J ends, which lost 8 bases and 1 base, there was a span of 6 bases. The CDR3 reads CASLGSGNTIYF. CDR3 bases: TGTGCCAGTCTCGGGTCTGGAAACACCATATATTTT.

The chain is built from TRBV2 and TRBJ1-1; D remains ambiguous. V shed 7 bases and J shed 1 base, with 10 bases lying between them. Germline V gene lookup returns CDR1 SNHLY and CDR2 FYNNEI. This CDR3 spans 13 amino acids. The CDR3 protein is CASTAAENTEAFF. DNA for the CDR3: TGTGCCAGCACAGCGGCAGAGAACACTGAAGCTTTCTTT. Together with reference TRBV2 and TRBJ1-1, the CDR3 gives the full variable domain: EPEVTQTPSHQVTQMGQEVILRCVPISNHLYFYWYRQILGQKVEFLVSFYNNEISEKSEIFDDQFSVERPDGSNFTLKIRSTKLEDSAMYFCASTAAENTEAFFGQGTRLTVV.

V is TRBV5-6 and J is TRBJ2-7, with D possibly TRBD1 on 7 matching bases. The CDR3 consists of 15 residues. Germline loops: CDR1 SGHDT, CDR2 YYEEEE. Trimming took off 0 bases at V and 4 bases at J, with 14 bases between the two ends. The CDR3 spells CASSLAGQGGYEQYF. Written as DNA, the CDR3 is TGTGCCAGCAGCTTGGCAGGGCAGGGGGGATACGAGCAGTACTTC.

CDR3 sequence (DNA): TGTGCCAGCAGCTTAATAGGGAAAACTGACACCGGGGAGCTGTTTTTT. Residues: CASSLIGKTDTGELFF. The chain uses TRBV7-3 and TRBJ2-2; no firm D call. CDR3 length: 16 residues. Trimming removed 1 base from V and 3 bases from J, with 12 bases in between. Per germline, CDR1 SGHTA and CDR2 FQGTGA.

This chain connects TRBV30 to TRBJ2-7; D is possibly TRBD2 (6 bases). Germline CDR1 and CDR2: GTSNPN and SVGIG (reference sequence). Trimming removed 6 bases from V and 2 bases from J, with 17 bases in between. The CDR3 is 14 amino acids. The CDR3, as DNA: TGTGCCTGCACGCCCGGGACTGGCCCCTACGAGCAGTACTTC. Translated: CACTPGTGPYEQYF.

CDR3 sequence reads: CASSPGQATLYGYTF. The CDR3 nucleotides are TGTGCCAGCTCACCAGGACAGGCCACCCTCTATGGCTACACCTTC. The chain combines TRBV18 with TRBJ1-2; 7 positions match TRBD1. CDR1 and CDR2 from the germline V gene are KGHSH and LQKENI. The CDR3 is 15 residues long. V gave up 2 bases and J gave up 4 bases; unmatched junction bases: 7.

CDR3 coding DNA: TGTGCCAGCAGTTCCGGGACACCAGACACTGAAGCTTTCTTT. Protein sequence: CASSSGTPDTEAFF. V is TRBV5-8 and J is TRBJ1-1; perhaps TRBD1 as D (6 bases). The germline V gene encodes CDR1 SGHTS and CDR2 YDEGEE. Trimming removed 5 bases at V and 3 bases at J, with 14 bases between. The CDR3 runs to 14 residues.

This clone was seen a handful of times. This chain uses TRBV27 with TRBJ2-5, with D perhaps TRBD2 (6 bases). The CDR3 length is 14 residues. The V end lost 1 base, the J end lost 7 bases, and 13 bases lay between the germline ends. Germline lookup yields CDR1 MNHEY and CDR2 SMNVEV (reference sequence). CDR3 bases: TGTGCCAGCAGTTTATTTCGCGGGGTCGGGACCCAGTACTTC. Protein sequence: CASSLFRGVGTQYF.

The chain recombines TRBV28 with TRBJ2-7, with D perhaps TRBD1 or TRBD2 (7 bases each). This CDR3 contains 14 residues. In germline, CDR1 is MDHEN, CDR2 SYDVKM. V was cut by 8 bases and J by 3 bases, with 17 bases left in between. CDR3 protein: CASQGGDRNYEQYF. The CDR3 DNA is TGTGCCAGCCAAGGGGGGGACAGAAACTACGAGCAGTACTTC. The variable domain in full, completed from reference TRBV28 and TRBJ2-7, reads DVKVTQSSRYLVKRTGEKVFLECVQDMDHENMFWYRQDPGLGLRLIYFSYDVKMKEKGDIPEGYSVSREKKERFSLILESASTNQTSMYLCASQGGDRNYEQYFGPGTRLTVT.

J is TRBJ1-6 and V is TRBV9, with D maybe TRBD1 (5 bases). The CDR3 sequence is 15 residues long. The germline CDR1 and CDR2 sequences are SGDLS and YYNGEE. Trimming took off 0 bases at V and 7 bases at J, with 11 bases between the two ends. The CDR3 DNA follows: TGTGCCAGCAGCGTAGGTTGGGGGGAAAATTCACCCCTCCACTTT. It is translated as CASSVGWGENSPLHF. The whole variable domain, filled in from reference TRBV9 and TRBJ1-6, reads DSGVTQTPKHLITATGQRVTLRCSPRSGDLSVYWYQQSLDQGLQFLIQYYNGEERAKGNILERFSAQQFPDLHSELNLSSLELGDSALYFCASSVGWGENSPLHFGNGTRLTVT.

In its sample, this clone was seen a few times. The genes are TRBV6-1 and TRBJ2-7, with D possibly TRBD2 on 6 matching bases. Trimming removed 0 bases from V and 7 bases from J, with 13 bases in between. This CDR3 spans 14 amino acids. Looked up from germline, CDR1 is MNHNS and CDR2 is SASEGT. This chain's CDR3 is CASSEAWGRGEQYF. DNA for the CDR3: TGTGCCAGCAGTGAAGCGTGGGGTCGGGGGGAGCAGTACTTC.

Only one count was recorded for this clone. The rearrangement links TRBV6-5 to TRBJ1-2; D ambiguous. This CDR3 spans 13 amino acids. V lost 0 bases and J 8 bases, leaving 10 bases between the germline ends. Germline loops: CDR1 MNHEY, CDR2 SVGAGI. The DNA of the CDR3 is TGTGCCAGCAGTTACTCGATGAGTCAGGGCTACACCTTC. Its protein is CASSYSMSQGYTF.

The chain is built from TRBV2 and TRBJ1-2; weak D call: TRBD1 (5 bases). This CDR3 contains 13 residues. CDR1 and CDR2 from the germline V gene are SNHLY and FYNNEI. V was pared by 4 bases and J by 2 bases, with 8 bases between. CDR3 DNA sequence: TGTGCCAGCAGTGGGGACGGCAACTATGGCTACACCTTC. Translation: CASSGDGNYGYTF.

This clone was picked up a small number of times. J is TRBJ1-1 and V is TRBV6-5; tentative D call: TRBD1 (6 bases). Trimming took off 6 bases at V and 5 bases at J, with 13 bases between the two ends. The CDR3 spans 13 residues. Germline V lookup: CDR1 MNHEY, CDR2 SVGAGI. The CDR3 loop is CASSQGRGTEAFF. The CDR3 nucleotides read TGTGCCAGCAGCCAGGGGAGGGGGACTGAAGCTTTCTTT.

In its sample, this clone was seen a few times. The J gene is TRBJ1-1, the V gene TRBV7-9; D call uncertain. Germline V gene data show CDR1 as SEHNR and CDR2 as FQNEAQ (reference sequence). The CDR3 has 13 amino acids. V gave up 1 base and J gave up 6 bases, with 9 bases separating them. DNA for the CDR3: TGTGCCAGCAGCTTAGGTCTTTGGGCTGAAGCTTTCTTT. Translating it yields CASSLGLWAEAFF.

Only one count was recorded for this clone. V is TRBV7-2 and J is TRBJ2-3; D is unclear. The CDR3 extends over 13 amino acids. The germline V gene has CDR1 SGHTA and CDR2 FQGNSA. V lost 5 bases and J lost 0, with 6 bases in between. CDR3 bases: TGTGCCAGCAGCCCCTTTAGCACAGATACGCAGTATTTT. It codes for CASSPFSTDTQYF.

The V gene is TRBV28, the J gene TRBJ2-1; TRBD2 matches at 7 bases. The V and J ends lost 6 bases and 3 bases, in that order; junction bases with no gene match: 11. The CDR3 runs 16 residues. Germline V gene sequence: CDR1 MDHEN, CDR2 SYDVKM. CDR3 amino acids: CASRGWGEGLYNEQFF. The CDR3 region has the DNA TGTGCCAGCAGGGGCTGGGGGGAGGGCCTCTACAATGAGCAGTTCTTC.

The V gene is TRBV19, the J gene TRBJ2-2; maybe TRBD1 (6 bases). This CDR3 has 14 amino acids. The germline CDR1 and CDR2 sequences are LNHDA and SQIVND (reference sequence). V was clipped by 7 bases and J by 5 bases, with 14 bases between them. Here the CDR3 reads CASTIFDRTGELFF. As DNA, the CDR3 is TGTGCCAGTACCATATTTGACAGGACCGGGGAGCTGTTTTTT.

The chain combines TRBV11-2 with TRBJ1-6, with 11 nucleotides matching TRBD1. Germline V CDR1 and CDR2: SGHAT, FQNNGV. CDR3 length: 18 residues. V shed 5 bases, J shed 10 bases, and the junction held 16 bases outside the gene matches. The CDR3 is CASSGGPGYGTGGSPLHF. For the CDR3, the DNA is TGTGCCAGCAGCGGGGGACCGGGGTATGGGACAGGGGGATCACCCCTCCACTTT. Complete variable domain (other parts from reference TRBV11-2 and TRBJ1-6): EAGVAQSPRYKIIEKRQSVAFWCNPISGHATLYWYQQILGQGPKLLIQFQNNGVVDDSQLPKDRFSAERLKGVDSTLKIQPAKLEDSAVYLCASSGGPGYGTGGSPLHFGNGTRLTVT.